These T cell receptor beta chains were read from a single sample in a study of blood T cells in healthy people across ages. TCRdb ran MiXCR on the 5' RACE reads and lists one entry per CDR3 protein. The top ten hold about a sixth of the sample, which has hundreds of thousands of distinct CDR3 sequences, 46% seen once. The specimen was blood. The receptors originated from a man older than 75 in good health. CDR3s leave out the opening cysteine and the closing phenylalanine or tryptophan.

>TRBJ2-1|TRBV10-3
AISDPSGLAGGHSYEQF
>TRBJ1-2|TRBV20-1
SAQRGRGYT
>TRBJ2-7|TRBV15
ATSRDKGQGVYEQY
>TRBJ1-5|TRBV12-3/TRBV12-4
ASSVQGKGGPQH
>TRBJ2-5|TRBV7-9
ASSSTSRDYEAETQY
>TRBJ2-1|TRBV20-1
SALSSGASGLGEQF
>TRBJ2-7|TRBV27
ASKDRTSSYEQY
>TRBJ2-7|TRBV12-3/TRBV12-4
ASSLGAETYEQY
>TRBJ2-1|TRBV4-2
ASSQEPAGVNEQF
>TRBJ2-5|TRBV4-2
ASNGEGARETQY
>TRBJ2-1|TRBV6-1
ASRGLAGLGEQF
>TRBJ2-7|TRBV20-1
SASTLGQGATYEQY
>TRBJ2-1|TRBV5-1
ASSTYRDGETQF
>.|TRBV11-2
ASIIQGSYNEQY
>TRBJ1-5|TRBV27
ASSSQTVRNQPQH
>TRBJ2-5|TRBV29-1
SVELRDLLGTQY
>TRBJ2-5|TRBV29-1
SGREGTGVGEQY
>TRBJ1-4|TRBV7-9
ASSQTGVREKLF
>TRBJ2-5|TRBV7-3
ASSFGQGQTQY
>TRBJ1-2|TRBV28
ASSSTPDRSYGYT
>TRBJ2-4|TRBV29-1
SVGEAAKNIQY
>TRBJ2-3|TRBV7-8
ASSLDSHTDTQY
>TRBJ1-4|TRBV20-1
SARGTDGEKLF
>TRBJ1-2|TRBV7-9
ASTPSATGGYGYT
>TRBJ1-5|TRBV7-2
ASRQGGDQPQH
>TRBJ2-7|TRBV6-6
ASKRVGDEQY
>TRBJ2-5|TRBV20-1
SASRRLAGEGVDGQY
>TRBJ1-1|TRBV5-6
ASRRDPNTEAF
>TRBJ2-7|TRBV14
ASSQGHGGYEQY
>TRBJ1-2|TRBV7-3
ASSSNGDGGYT
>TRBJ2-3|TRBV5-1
ASSVGGVADTQY
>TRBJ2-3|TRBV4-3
ASSQLLPGQGGTDTQY
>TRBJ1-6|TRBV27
ASSWGPTYSYNSPLH
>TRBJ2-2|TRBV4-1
ASSHFRGGAGTGELF
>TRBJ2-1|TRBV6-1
ASESTGTGTYNEQF
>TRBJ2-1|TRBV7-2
ASSTNPGMEPRQF
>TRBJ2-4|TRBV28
ASSLVGPGGNIQY
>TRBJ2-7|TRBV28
ASSPRDRPGEQY
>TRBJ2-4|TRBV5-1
ASSLAQGNNKNIQY
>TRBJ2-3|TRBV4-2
ASSQREPGDTQY
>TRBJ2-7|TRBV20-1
SAPTIPGLAGGYEQY
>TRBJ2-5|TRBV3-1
ASSQGITRNEQY
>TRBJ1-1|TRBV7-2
ASSLRWGSMNTEAF
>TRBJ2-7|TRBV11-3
ASSLGFGSYEQY
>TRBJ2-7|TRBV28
ASRKQGIGDEQY
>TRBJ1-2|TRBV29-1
SVEELGTDYGYT
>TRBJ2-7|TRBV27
ASSRRLAGGYEQY
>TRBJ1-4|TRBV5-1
ASSFLQGAYEKLF
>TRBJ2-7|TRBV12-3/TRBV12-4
TSRASGNSYEQY
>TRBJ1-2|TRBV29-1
SVGTGEVGYGYT
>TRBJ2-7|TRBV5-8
ASSFGLAVTYEQY
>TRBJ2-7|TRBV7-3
ASSAGLGAHNEQY
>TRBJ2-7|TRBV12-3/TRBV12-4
ASSRTGQGLHEQY
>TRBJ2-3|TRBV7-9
ASSMTSGTTDTQY
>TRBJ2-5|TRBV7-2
ASSLRALGGIQQETQY
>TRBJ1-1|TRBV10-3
AISSGTGGPRAF
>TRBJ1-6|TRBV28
ANSRGAVNSPLH